Below are 19 T cell receptor beta chains sequenced from a single sample in a study of T cell changes during pregnancy in multiple sclerosis (dated by TCRdb to about 2019). The protocol used for the library was the immunoSEQ multiplex PCR assay. Sourced from immuneACCESS, this table was stored by TCRdb with only in-frame sequences that have V and J called. A share of the clones is absent; for the studies checked, an unresolved V gene accounts for under half, and the remainder has no known explanation. Counted in this sample were 100,000 or so clones; about 94% of them appeared once. Approximately 0.88% of the sample comes from the top ten. Sequencing used peripheral blood, obtained before pregnancy. The source of these receptors is a female donor with multiple sclerosis, enrolled in a pregnancy study.

The J gene is TRBJ2-1, the V gene TRBV5-6, with TRBD2 matching 14 bases. The trim removed 6 bases at V and 9 bases at J, leaving 11 bases unmatched. Germline V gene sequence: CDR1 SGHDT, CDR2 YYEEEE. The CDR3 covers 16 residues. The CDR3 is CASTFGGTSGSREQFF. The DNA of the CDR3 is TGTGCCAGCACCTTTGGGGGGACTAGCGGGAGTCGTGAGCAGTTCTTC.

V is TRBV29-1 and J is TRBJ1-2; D is uncertain. V shed 7 bases and J shed 7 bases, with 19 bases lying between them. The CDR3 is 13 residues long. Germline V gives CDR1 SQVTM, CDR2 ANQGSEA. Here the CDR3 DNA reads TGCAGCGCCCGATCCGGGAATTTAATTGGCTACACCTTC. It encodes CSARSGNLIGYTF.

This chain links TRBV28 with TRBJ2-1; unclear D gene. The CDR3 loop spans 14 amino acids. In germline, CDR1 is MDHEN, CDR2 SYDVKM. Trimming pared 2 bases from V and 7 bases from J, leaving 12 bases between. The chain's CDR3 is CASSLLHSMNEQFF. CDR3 coding DNA: TGTGCCAGCAGTTTACTGCATAGCATGAATGAGCAGTTCTTC.

This chain joins TRBV25-1 and TRBJ2-3, with TRBD1 as a possible D gene (5 bases). CDR3 length: 13 amino acids. Trimming removed 1 base at V and 10 bases at J, with 12 bases between. Germline loops: CDR1 MGHDK, CDR2 SYGVNS. CDR3 amino acids: CASSESRGTPQYF. The CDR3, as DNA: TGTGCCAGCAGTGAATCTAGGGGCACTCCGCAGTATTTT. The variable domain in full, completed from reference TRBV25-1 and TRBJ2-3, reads EADIYQTPRYLVIGTGKKITLECSQTMGHDKMYWYQQDPGMELHLIHYSYGVNSTEKGDLSSESTVSRIRTEHFPLTLESARPSHTSQYLCASSESRGTPQYFGPGTRLTVL.

The gene calls are TRBV6-1 and TRBJ2-5, with 9 bases fitting TRBD1. After removal of 6 bases from V and 4 bases from J, the junction contained 0 bases not matched to a gene. The CDR3 is made up of 12 amino acids. Germline loops: CDR1 MNHNS, CDR2 SASEGT. CDR3 protein: CASRDRGETQYF. DNA for the CDR3: TGTGCCAGCAGGGACAGGGGAGAGACCCAGTACTTC.

The chain combines TRBV2 with TRBJ2-2; D ambiguous. V was shortened by 11 bases and J by 2 bases, with 12 bases between the two germline ends. CDR3 length: 13 amino acids. From germline, CDR1 is SNHLY and CDR2 FYNNEI. The CDR3 sequence is CAASRLNTGELFF. CDR3 nucleotides: TGTGCCGCTTCAAGACTCAACACCGGGGAGCTGTTTTTT.

The rearrangement links TRBV5-1 to TRBJ2-3; 12 bases map to TRBD2. Germline assignment: CDR1 SGHRS and CDR2 YFSETQ. CDR3 length: 18 amino acids. The V gene end was trimmed by 0 bases and the J gene end by 2 bases; junction bases not matched to a gene: 7. CDR3 in DNA: TGCGCCAGCAGCTTGGCACTAGCGGGGGGACCCCTCACAGATACGCAGTATTTT. This codes for CASSLALAGGPLTDTQYF.

The V and J genes are TRBV19 and TRBJ1-1; no clear D. V lost 4 bases to trimming and J lost 4 bases, with 7 bases between them. This CDR3 contains 12 residues. Germline lookup yields CDR1 LNHDA and CDR2 SQIVND (reference sequence). The CDR3 reads CASSTGSTEAFF. DNA for the CDR3: TGTGCCAGTAGTACCGGGAGCACTGAAGCTTTCTTT.

CDR3 DNA sequence: TGTGCCAGTAAAGGTGCGGGTTTCACCGGGGAGCTGTTTTTT. It codes for CASKGAGFTGELFF. V usage is TRBV19 and J usage is TRBJ2-2; a weak D match, TRBD2 (5 bases). In germline, CDR1 is LNHDA, CDR2 SQIVND (reference sequence). V gave up 7 bases and J gave up 4 bases, with 13 bases separating them. The length of the CDR3 is 14 residues.

The chain links TRBV6-5 to TRBJ2-7; D remains unclear. The CDR3 totals 14 residues. V lost 6 bases, J lost 2 bases, and 14 bases lay in between. CDR1 is MNHEY and CDR2 is SVGAGI in the germline V gene. CDR3 residues: CASSHAVSAYEQYF. CDR3 DNA: TGTGCCAGCAGCCACGCTGTTTCGGCCTACGAGCAGTACTTC.

The CDR3 DNA reads TGCGCCAGCAGCTCACCCCCTTTTCCTAGCGGGGGCCACACAGATACGCAGTATTTT. This gives the protein CASSSPPFPSGGHTDTQYF. The V and J genes are TRBV5-1 and TRBJ2-3; 10 nucleotides match TRBD2. Germline V gene lookup returns CDR1 SGHRS and CDR2 YFSETQ. This CDR3 is 19 amino acids long. V was clipped by 3 bases and J by 2 bases; unmatched bases: 15. The full variable domain, with the rest looked up from reference TRBV5-1 and TRBJ2-3, is KAGVTQTPRYLIKTRGQQVTLSCSPISGHRSVSWYQQTPGQGLQFLFEYFSETQRNKGNFPGRFSGRQFSNSRSEMNVSTLELGDSALYLCASSSPPFPSGGHTDTQYFGPGTRLTVL.

The V gene is TRBV7-9, the J gene TRBJ2-5; TRBD1 aligns across 8 bases. The CDR3 is made up of 11 amino acids. In germline, CDR1 is SEHNR, CDR2 FQNEAQ (reference sequence). Unmatched junction bases numbered 1, after V lost 7 bases and J lost 6 bases. This CDR3 reads CASTGGKTQYF. The CDR3 DNA reads TGTGCCAGCACAGGGGGCAAGACCCAGTACTTC. Using reference TRBV7-9 and TRBJ2-5 for the parts outside the CDR3, the full variable domain is DTGVSQNPRHKITKRGQNVTFRCDPISEHNRLYWYRQTLGQGPEFLTYFQNEAQLEKSRLLSDRFSAERPKGSFSTLEIQRTEQGDSAMYLCASTGGKTQYFGPGTRLLVL.

The genes are TRBV19 and TRBJ1-1; D unresolved. This CDR3 has 14 residues. V gave up 7 bases and J gave up 2 bases, with 14 bases separating them. The V gene's germline CDR1 is LNHDA and CDR2 SQIVND (reference sequence). The DNA of the CDR3 is TGTGCCAGTACGGGTGTCCGGATTAACACTGAAGCTTTCTTT. As protein: CASTGVRINTEAFF.

The rearrangement joins TRBV21-1 to TRBJ1-1; the D segment call TRBD1 is taken from the table without a DNA check. TRBV21-1 is a pseudogene locus. CDR3 size: 13 residues. For the CDR3, the DNA is TGTGCCAGCGGAGGACAGCTGAACACTGAAGCTTTCTTT. This sequence encodes CASGGQLNTEAFF.

This clone appeared once. The chain couples TRBV4-3 to TRBJ2-1; 9 nucleotides align to TRBD2. The CDR3 totals 18 residues. The V gene end was trimmed by 4 bases and the J gene end by 5 bases; junction bases not matched to a gene: 15. Germline loops: CDR1 LGHNA, CDR2 YSLEER. CDR3 region: CASSLDGVTSGPNNEQFF. In DNA form, the CDR3 reads TGCGCCAGCAGCCTAGACGGGGTGACTAGCGGTCCTAACAATGAGCAGTTCTTC.

The chain carries TRBV5-1 and TRBJ2-7; D might be TRBD2 (6 bases). This CDR3 comprises 18 residues. Trimming cost V 2 bases and J 0 bases, with 21 bases left between them. Per the germline V gene, CDR1 is SGHRS and CDR2 is YFSETQ. CDR3 coding DNA: TGCGCCAGCAGCTTCTTCGTTCCGGGGGACGGCACCTCCTACGAGCAGTACTTC. Protein sequence: CASSFFVPGDGTSYEQYF.

The V gene is TRBV19, the J gene TRBJ1-4; a possible D gene is TRBD1 (5 bases). V lost 0 bases, J lost 7 bases, and 9 bases lay in between. Germline V lookup: CDR1 LNHDA, CDR2 SQIVND (reference sequence). The CDR3 runs 14 residues. The CDR3 region is CASSIDRQLEKLFF. The CDR3 nucleotides read TGTGCCAGTAGTATAGATCGACAGCTTGAAAAACTGTTTTTT.

The genes are TRBV12-5 and TRBJ2-1; TRBD2 aligns across 7 bases. This CDR3 contains 15 residues. The V and J ends lost 2 bases and 5 bases, in that order; junction bases with no gene match: 6. Per germline, CDR1 LGHNT and CDR2 FRNRAP. The CDR3 bases are TGTGCTAGTGGTTTGTTGCGGGAGAGGCACAATGAGCAGTTCTTC. Translating it yields CASGLLRERHNEQFF.

The J gene is TRBJ2-1, the V gene TRBV7-9, with TRBD1 identical over 9 bases. The trim removed 4 bases at V and 6 bases at J, leaving 7 bases unmatched. Germline values: CDR1 SEHNR, CDR2 FQNEAQ (reference sequence). The CDR3 extends over 15 amino acids. CDR3 residues: CASSSRDRASNEQFF. The CDR3, as DNA: TGTGCCAGCAGCTCAAGGGACAGGGCTTCCAATGAGCAGTTCTTC.